This T cell receptor (beta chain) was obtained from a study of T cell responses to AZD1222 COVID-19 vaccine. Turning to this clone: As yet, its antigen is unknown.

Trimming stripped 6 bases from V and 3 bases from J, with 14 bases between. Germline-derived CDR1 and CDR2 are SGHTA and FQGNSA. The CDR3 totals 14 residues. General study results and limits: Clonal diversity was possibly underestimated; the donors were predominantly white British and more often female. Researchers report vaccine-associated CD4 TCRs spanning spike, with dominance at 160-218 and 743-854.

The method was immunoSEQ multiplex PCR; TCRdb's version includes in-frame clones alone and lacks a portion of them. The sample carries approximately 150,000 clones, about 91% recorded once. Sequencing was performed on peripheral blood, taken on day 0 of MenACWY control vaccination. The chain recombines TRBV7-2 with TRBJ1-2; D not certain. This sequence originates from an adult in good health. The CDR3 DNA is TGTGCCAGCAGGTACTGGGAAGGGCACTATGGCTACACCTTC. It encodes CASRYWEGHYGYTF.